This paragraph covers one T cell receptor beta chain sequence. Antigen: not known. The record originates from a study of identical twins. Germline V gives CDR1 DFQATT, CDR2 SNEGSKA (reference sequence). CDR3 length: 14 amino acids. General observations from the study: Out-of-frame alpha sequences shared by twins showed excess low generation probability.

TCRdb re-derived calls from the 5' RACE reads in MiXCR, one entry per CDR3 protein. The sample yields 520,000 or so distinct CDR3 sequences, approximately 22% seen once. This sample was also put to use in a study of T cells expressing NK-cell markers. From that study: Repertoires of TCR beta were obtained from T cells sorted as CD3+CD56+NKG2C+, CD3+CD56+NKG2C- and CD3+CD56-NKG2C+. In four donors, these clonotypes also led the CD3+CD56-NKG2C+ fraction.

The chain recombines TRBV20-1 with TRBJ2-1; 9 bases agree with TRBD2. Sequenced sample: CD4+ T cells sorted from blood. This TCR derives from a woman between 18 and 29 years old in good health. Here the CDR3 DNA reads TGCAGCGCCCTCAACAGCGGGGGGATCAATGAGCAGTTCTTC. Translation: CSALNSGGINEQFF.